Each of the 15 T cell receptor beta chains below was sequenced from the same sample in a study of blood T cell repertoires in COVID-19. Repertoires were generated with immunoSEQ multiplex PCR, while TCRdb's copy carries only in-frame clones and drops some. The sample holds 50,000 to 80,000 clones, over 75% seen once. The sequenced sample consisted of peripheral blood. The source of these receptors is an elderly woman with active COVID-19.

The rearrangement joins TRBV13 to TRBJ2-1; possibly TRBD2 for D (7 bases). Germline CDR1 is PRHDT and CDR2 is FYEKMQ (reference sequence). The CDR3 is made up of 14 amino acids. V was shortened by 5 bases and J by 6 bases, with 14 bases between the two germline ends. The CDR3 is CASSLRGGVNEQFF. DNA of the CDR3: TGTGCCAGCAGCCTCCGAGGGGGGGTCAATGAGCAGTTCTTC.

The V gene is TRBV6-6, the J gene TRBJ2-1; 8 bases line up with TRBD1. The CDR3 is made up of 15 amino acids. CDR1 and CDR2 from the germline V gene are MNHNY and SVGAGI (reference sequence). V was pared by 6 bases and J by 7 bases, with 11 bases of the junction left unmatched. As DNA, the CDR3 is TGTGCCAGCAGGAGAGAGCAGGGGGCGTGGAATGAGCAGTTCTTC. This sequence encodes CASRREQGAWNEQFF.

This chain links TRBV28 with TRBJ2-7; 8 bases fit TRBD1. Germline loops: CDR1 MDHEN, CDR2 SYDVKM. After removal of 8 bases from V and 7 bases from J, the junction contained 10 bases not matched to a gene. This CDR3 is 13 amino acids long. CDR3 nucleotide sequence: TGTGCCAGCGACAGGGGCCTAGGGAGTGAGCAGTACTTC. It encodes CASDRGLGSEQYF.

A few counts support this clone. The CDR3 loop reads CASKSGTSGRTEQFF. For the CDR3, the DNA is TGTGCCAGTAAAAGTGGGACTAGCGGGAGAACTGAGCAGTTCTTC. V gene TRBV19 combines with J gene TRBJ2-1; 14 nucleotides line up with TRBD2. Per the germline V gene, CDR1 is LNHDA and CDR2 is SQIVND (reference sequence). CDR3 length: 15 amino acids. J gave up 9 bases and V 7 bases, and 8 bases lay outside the gene matches.

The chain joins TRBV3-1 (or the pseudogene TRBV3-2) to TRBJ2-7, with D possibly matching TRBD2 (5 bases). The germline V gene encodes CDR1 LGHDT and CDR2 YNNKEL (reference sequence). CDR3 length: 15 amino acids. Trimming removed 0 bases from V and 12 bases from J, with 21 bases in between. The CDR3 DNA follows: TGTGCCAGCAGCCAAGATAACGTCAGCGGAGGAAATAGGTACTTC. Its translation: CASSQDNVSGGNRYF.

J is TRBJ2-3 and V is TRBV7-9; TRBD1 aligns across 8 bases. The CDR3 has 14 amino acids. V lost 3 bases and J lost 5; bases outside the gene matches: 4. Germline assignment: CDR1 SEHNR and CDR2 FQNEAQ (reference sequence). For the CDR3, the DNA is TGTGCCAGCAGCTTTTCAGGGGGCGTAGATACGCAGTATTTT. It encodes CASSFSGGVDTQYF.

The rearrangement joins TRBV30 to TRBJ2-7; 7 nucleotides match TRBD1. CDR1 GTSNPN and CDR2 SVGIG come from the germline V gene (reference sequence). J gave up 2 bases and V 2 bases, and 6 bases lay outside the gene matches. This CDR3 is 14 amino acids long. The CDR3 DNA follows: TGTGCCTGGAGTAAGGGGGCGATGACCTACGAGCAGTACTTC. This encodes CAWSKGAMTYEQYF.

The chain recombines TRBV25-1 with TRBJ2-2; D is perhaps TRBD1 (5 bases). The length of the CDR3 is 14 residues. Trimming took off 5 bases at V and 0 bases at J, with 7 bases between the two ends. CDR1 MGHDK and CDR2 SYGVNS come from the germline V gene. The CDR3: CASSPRANTGELFF. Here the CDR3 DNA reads TGTGCCAGCAGTCCCAGGGCGAACACCGGGGAGCTGTTTTTT. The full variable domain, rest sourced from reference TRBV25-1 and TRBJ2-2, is EADIYQTPRYLVIGTGKKITLECSQTMGHDKMYWYQQDPGMELHLIHYSYGVNSTEKGDLSSESTVSRIRTEHFPLTLESARPSHTSQYLCASSPRANTGELFFGEGSRLTVL.

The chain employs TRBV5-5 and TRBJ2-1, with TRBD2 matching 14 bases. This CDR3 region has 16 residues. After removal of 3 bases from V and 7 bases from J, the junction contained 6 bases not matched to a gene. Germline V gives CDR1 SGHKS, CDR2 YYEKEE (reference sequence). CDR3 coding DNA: TGTGCCAGCAGCTGGTCGGGGACTAGCGGGGGAAATGAGCAGTTCTTC. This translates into CASSWSGTSGGNEQFF.

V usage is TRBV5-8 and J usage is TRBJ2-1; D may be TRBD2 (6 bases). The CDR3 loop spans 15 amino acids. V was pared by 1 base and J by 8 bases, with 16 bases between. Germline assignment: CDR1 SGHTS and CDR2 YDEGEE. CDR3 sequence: CASSLYGTVGDEQFF. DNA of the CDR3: TGTGCCAGCAGCTTGTACGGGACTGTTGGAGATGAGCAGTTCTTC.

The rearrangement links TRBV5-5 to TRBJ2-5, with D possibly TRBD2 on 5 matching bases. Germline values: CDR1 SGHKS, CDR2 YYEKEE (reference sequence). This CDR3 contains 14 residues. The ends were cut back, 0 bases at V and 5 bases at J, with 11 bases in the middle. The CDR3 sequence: CASSLGMGEETQYF. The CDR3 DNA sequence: TGTGCCAGCAGCTTGGGTATGGGAGAGGAGACCCAGTACTTC.

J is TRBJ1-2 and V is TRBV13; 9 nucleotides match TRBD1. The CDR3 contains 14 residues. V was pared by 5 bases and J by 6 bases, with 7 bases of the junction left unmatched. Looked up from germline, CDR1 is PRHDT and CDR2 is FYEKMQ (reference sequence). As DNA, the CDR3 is TGTGCCAGCAGCCATAACAGGGGGCGGGATGGCTACACCTTC. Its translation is CASSHNRGRDGYTF. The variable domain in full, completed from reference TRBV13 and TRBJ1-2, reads AAGVIQSPRHLIKEKRETATLKCYPIPRHDTVYWYQQGPGQDPQFLISFYEKMQSDKGSIPDRFSAQQFSDYHSELNMSSLELGDSALYFCASSHNRGRDGYTFGSGTRLTVV.

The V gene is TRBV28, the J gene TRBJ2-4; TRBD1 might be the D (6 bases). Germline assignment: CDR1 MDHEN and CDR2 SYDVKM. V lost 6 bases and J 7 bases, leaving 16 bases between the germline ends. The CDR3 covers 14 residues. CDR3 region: CASSPQGLSNIQYF. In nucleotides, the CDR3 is TGTGCCAGCAGCCCCCAGGGGCTGTCGAACATTCAGTACTTC.

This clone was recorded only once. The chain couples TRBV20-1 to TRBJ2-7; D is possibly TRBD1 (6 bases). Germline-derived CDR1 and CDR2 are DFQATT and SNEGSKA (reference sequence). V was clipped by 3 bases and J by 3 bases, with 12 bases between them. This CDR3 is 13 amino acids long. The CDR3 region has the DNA TGCAGTGCTAGTGTTGGACAGATCTACGAGCAGTACTTC. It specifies CSASVGQIYEQYF.

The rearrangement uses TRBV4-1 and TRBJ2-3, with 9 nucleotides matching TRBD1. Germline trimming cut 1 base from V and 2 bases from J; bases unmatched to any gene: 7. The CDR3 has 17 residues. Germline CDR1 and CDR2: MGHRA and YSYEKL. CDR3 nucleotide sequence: TGCGCCAGCAGCCAAGTCTACAGGGGGCAGGACACAGATACGCAGTATTTT. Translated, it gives CASSQVYRGQDTDTQYF.